This T cell receptor beta chain was sequenced in a study of post-analysis software for immune sequencing data. Points on this clonotype: What it binds is not known.

Built from TCR beta cDNA, the libraries had unique molecular identifiers in them. TCRdb reanalysed the PCR reads using MiXCR and keeps one entry per CDR3 protein. The sample holds 600,000 to 700,000 distinct CDR3 sequences, approximately 59% seen once. Whole-study findings and limits: TRBV5-6, TRBV5-1 and TRBV20-1 belonged to a set of about five TRBV segments that were more frequent in patients than controls.

The CDR3 has 13 residues. V dropped 2 bases and J dropped 6 bases, with 8 bases sitting between them. The germline V gene encodes CDR1 SGHAT and CDR2 FQDESV (reference sequence). Sequencing was done on a sample of blood. The TCR sequence derives from a girl aged 2-9 years with multiple sclerosis. This rearrangement joins TRBV11-1 to TRBJ2-1; unclear D gene. CDR3 bases: TGTGCCAGCAGCTTATGGACGGGCAATGAGCAGTTCTTC. This encodes CASSLWTGNEQFF.